The 27 T cell receptor beta chains below come from one sample, sequenced in a study of naive and memory T cell subsets. Both TRBC1 and TRBC2 were covered by a beta constant-region primer of two equimolar oligonucleotides. MiXCR, applied by TCRdb to the UMI-ligation and nested PCR reads, yields one record per CDR3 protein. The sample contains some 150,000 distinct CDR3 sequences, approximately 15% of which appear only once. Sequenced: naive CD4+ T cells from blood. Receptor source: a human donor in good health.

The rearrangement joins TRBV6-5 to TRBJ2-1; D remains ambiguous. Trimming took 7 bases from V and 2 from J, leaving 15 bases between them. This CDR3 comprises 15 residues. Germline V gene data show CDR1 as MNHEY and CDR2 as SVGAGI. Written as DNA, the CDR3 is TGTGCCAGCACTACCCTTCACAAAACCTACAATGAGCAGTTCTTC. It is translated as CASTTLHKTYNEQFF.

The rearrangement uses TRBV18 and TRBJ1-5, with unresolved D. V was shortened by 2 bases and J by 5 bases, with 13 bases between the two germline ends. The CDR3 runs to 15 residues. The germline CDR1 and CDR2 sequences are KGHSH and LQKENI. For the CDR3, the DNA is TGTGCCAGCTCACCAGGAGTACAACCCGATCAGCCCCAGCATTTT. As protein: CASSPGVQPDQPQHF.

V is TRBV13 and J is TRBJ2-3; 7 bases match TRBD1. V shed 3 bases, J shed 0 bases, and the junction held 3 bases outside the gene matches. Germline CDR1 reads PRHDT; CDR2 reads FYEKMQ (reference sequence). CDR3 length: 15 amino acids. As DNA, the CDR3 is TGTGCCAGCAGCTTTACAGGGGCGAGCACAGATACGCAGTATTTT. This encodes CASSFTGASTDTQYF.

The gene calls are TRBV5-4 and TRBJ2-1; 9 bases are a match to TRBD2. V shed 4 bases, J shed 9 bases, and the junction held 8 bases outside the gene matches. Germline V gene lookup returns CDR1 SGHNT and CDR2 YYREEE (reference sequence). The CDR3 totals 14 residues. Here the CDR3 DNA reads TGTGCCAGCAGCCGCGGGGGGGCGGGAGGTGAGCAGTTCTTC. Protein sequence: CASSRGGAGGEQFF. Using reference TRBV5-4 and TRBJ2-1 for the parts outside the CDR3, the full variable domain is ETGVTQSPTHLIKTRGQQVTLRCSSQSGHNTVSWYQQALGQGPQFIFQYYREEENGRGNFPPRFSGLQFPNYSSELNVNALELDDSALYLCASSRGGAGGEQFFGPGTRLTVL.

The rearrangement links TRBV24-1 to TRBJ2-1; the D is unclear. The CDR3 length is 13 residues. V dropped 1 base and J dropped 9 bases, with 9 bases sitting between them. Looked up from germline, CDR1 is KGHDR and CDR2 is SFDVKD. The CDR3, as DNA: TGTGCCACCAGTGATTTCCCCAACGGTGAGCAGTTCTTC. Translated, it gives CATSDFPNGEQFF.

This clonotype was seen a few times. The chain is built from TRBV25-1 and TRBJ1-3, with D tentatively TRBD1 (5 bases). Germline V gives CDR1 MGHDK, CDR2 SYGVNS. The CDR3 is 17 residues long. With 8 bases removed from V and 0 bases from J, the gap between germline ends came to 20 bases. CDR3 amino acids: CASSLGTGTGSGNTIYF. The CDR3 DNA reads TGTGCCAGCTCCCTTGGCACCGGGACGGGCTCTGGAAACACCATATATTTT.

This clonotype has more than one count but fewer than ten. The chain combines TRBV7-2 with TRBJ2-2; D is uncertain. There are 13 residues in the CDR3. Trimming took 5 bases from V and 1 from J, leaving 5 bases between them. The germline CDR1 and CDR2 sequences are SGHTA and FQGNSA. CDR3 sequence (DNA): TGTGCCAGCAGCGTACGGAACACCGGGGAGCTGTTTTTT. This codes for CASSVRNTGELFF. Based on the CDR3 plus reference TRBV7-2 and TRBJ2-2, the full variable domain is GAGVSQSPSNKVTEKGKDVELRCDPISGHTALYWYRQSLGQGLEFLIYFQGNSAPDKSGLPSDRFSAERTGGSVSTLTIQRTQQEDSAVYLCASSVRNTGELFFGEGSRLTVL.

The chain combines TRBV10-3 with TRBJ1-5, with TRBD1 as a possible D gene (5 bases). The germline CDR1 and CDR2 sequences are ENHRY and SYGVKD. This CDR3 contains 14 residues. The V and J ends lost 3 bases and 4 bases respectively, with 10 bases between them. CDR3: CAISEGQGNQPQHF. The CDR3 coding sequence is TGTGCCATCAGTGAAGGCCAGGGAAATCAGCCCCAGCATTTT.

The genes are TRBV19 and TRBJ1-6; TRBD1 matches 7 bases. CDR1 is LNHDA, CDR2 SQIVND, per germline (reference sequence). CDR3 length equals 15 residues. With 3 bases clipped from V and 7 bases from J, the junction kept 6 bases outside the gene matches. The CDR3 loop is CASSIGDSPNSPLHF. DNA for the CDR3: TGTGCCAGTAGTATCGGGGACAGTCCCAATTCACCCCTCCACTTT.

In its sample, this clonotype was seen many times. The chain couples TRBV18 to TRBJ2-1; TRBD1 aligns across 7 bases. V dropped 2 bases and J dropped 9; count of bases not matched to a gene: 7. CDR3 length: 14 residues. The germline gives CDR1 KGHSH, CDR2 LQKENI. For the CDR3, the DNA is TGTGCCAGCTCACCATCGACAGGGACGGGTGAGCAGTTCTTC. This gives the protein CASSPSTGTGEQFF.

This clonotype was seen more than once but under ten times. J is TRBJ2-3 and V is TRBV9; 7 bases match TRBD1. After removal of 0 bases from V and 6 bases from J, the junction contained 10 bases not matched to a gene. Germline CDR1 and CDR2: SGDLS and YYNGEE. The CDR3 runs to 16 residues. DNA of the CDR3: TGTGCCAGCAGCGTAGGGGGACAGATGGTTGTTGATACGCAGTATTTT. Protein product: CASSVGGQMVVDTQYF. Complete variable domain (other parts from reference TRBV9 and TRBJ2-3): DSGVTQTPKHLITATGQRVTLRCSPRSGDLSVYWYQQSLDQGLQFLIQYYNGEERAKGNILERFSAQQFPDLHSELNLSSLELGDSALYFCASSVGGQMVVDTQYFGPGTRLTVL.

This clonotype was counted a few times. The chain combines TRBV4-1 with TRBJ2-7; the match to TRBD1 covers 7 bases. The V and J ends lost 3 bases and 5 bases, in that order; junction bases with no gene match: 10. CDR1 is MGHRA, CDR2 YSYEKL, per germline. The CDR3 extends over 15 amino acids. CDR3 residues: CASSQRKETGNEQYF. Written as DNA, the CDR3 is TGCGCCAGCAGCCAGCGGAAAGAGACAGGGAACGAGCAGTACTTC.

The CDR3 here is CASSQGSSNYGYTF. The CDR3 nucleotides read TGTGCCAGCAGTCAGGGGTCCTCCAACTATGGCTACACCTTC. The chain is built from TRBV12-3 or TRBV12-4 and TRBJ1-2; perhaps TRBD1 as D (6 bases). This CDR3 region has 14 residues. V was shortened by 5 bases and J by 2 bases, with 12 bases between the two germline ends.

This clonotype was observed a few times. The chain employs TRBV5-1 and TRBJ2-5, with D possibly called TRBD1 or TRBD2 (5 bases each). The CDR3 is 14 residues long. Germline V lookup: CDR1 SGHRS, CDR2 YFSETQ. With 4 bases removed from V and 1 base from J, the gap between germline ends came to 11 bases. The CDR3 DNA sequence: TGCGCCAGCAGCACCGGGACCAGCCAAGAGACCCAGTACTTC. It yields the protein CASSTGTSQETQYF.

This chain links TRBV12-3 or TRBV12-4 with TRBJ2-7; TRBD1 matches 10 bases. The V and J ends lost 6 bases and 2 bases, in that order; junction bases with no gene match: 7. The CDR3 totals 15 residues. CDR3 bases: TGTGCCAGCAGCCTAGGGACAGGGGCGGCCTACGAGCAGTACTTC. Translating it yields CASSLGTGAAYEQYF.

The gene calls are TRBV19 and TRBJ1-1, with D maybe TRBD1 (6 bases). This CDR3 contains 14 residues. Germline V gene sequence: CDR1 LNHDA, CDR2 SQIVND (reference sequence). Deletions cut 9 bases from V and 5 bases from J, with 19 bases between. In nucleotides, the CDR3 is TGTGCCAGCCAGACAGGCATGGATTGGACTGAAGCTTTCTTT. Its protein product is CASQTGMDWTEAFF.

There are a few counts of this clonotype. The rearrangement uses TRBV11-2 and TRBJ1-2; unclear D gene. Trimming pared 0 bases from V and 7 bases from J, leaving 9 bases between. In germline, CDR1 is SGHAT, CDR2 FQNNGV. This CDR3 region has 13 residues. CDR3 residues: CASSLERMSGYTF. CDR3 bases: TGTGCCAGCAGCTTAGAAAGGATGAGTGGCTACACCTTC.

The rearrangement joins TRBV20-1 to TRBJ2-3, with D possibly TRBD1 on 5 matching bases. With 1 base removed from V and 3 bases from J, the gap between germline ends came to 11 bases. The CDR3 spans 14 residues. In germline, CDR1 is DFQATT, CDR2 SNEGSKA (reference sequence). The CDR3 nucleotides read TGCAGTGCTAGAGTACCGGCAGGGACAGATACGCAGTATTTT. Its translation: CSARVPAGTDTQYF.

This chain uses TRBV12-3 or TRBV12-4 with TRBJ1-6, with TRBD1 matching over 7 bases. This CDR3 spans 14 amino acids. After removal of 5 bases from V and 9 bases from J, the junction contained 7 bases not matched to a gene. The CDR3 region has the DNA TGTGCCAGCAGTACCGGGACAGCAATTTCACCCCTCCACTTT. Translating gives CASSTGTAISPLHF.

This clonotype came up a few times. The V gene is TRBV7-2, the J gene TRBJ2-1, with D possibly being TRBD2 (5 bases). Trimming cost V 11 bases and J 4 bases, with 18 bases left between them. Per the germline V gene, CDR1 is SGHTA and CDR2 is FQGNSA. The CDR3 loop spans 14 amino acids. CDR3 DNA: TGTGCCGATTCACGTGGGCCGGGATACAATGAGCAGTTCTTC. Translation: CADSRGPGYNEQFF.

This clonotype appeared a few times. This rearrangement joins TRBV10-3 to TRBJ1-2, with 10 bases aligning to TRBD1. V lost 0 bases and J lost 2; bases outside the gene matches: 3. CDR3 length equals 16 residues. Germline V lookup: CDR1 ENHRY, CDR2 SYGVKD. CDR3 nucleotide sequence: TGTGCCATCAGTGAGTCGCGGGACAGGGGAAACTATGGCTACACCTTC. This encodes CAISESRDRGNYGYTF.

This clonotype was seen at least ten times. The chain recombines TRBV7-2 with TRBJ2-5, with 10 bases identical to TRBD2. V lost 6 bases, J lost 1 base, and 8 bases stayed unmatched. This CDR3 comprises 16 residues. The germline V gene encodes CDR1 SGHTA and CDR2 FQGNSA. CDR3 in DNA: TGTGCCAGCAGGACGCCGGGACTAGCGCCCCAAGAGACCCAGTACTTC. Translating it yields CASRTPGLAPQETQYF. The whole variable domain, remainder taken from reference TRBV7-2 and TRBJ2-5, is GAGVSQSPSNKVTEKGKDVELRCDPISGHTALYWYRQSLGQGLEFLIYFQGNSAPDKSGLPSDRFSAERTGGSVSTLTIQRTQQEDSAVYLCASRTPGLAPQETQYFGPGTRLLVL.

The chain has TRBV9 and TRBJ1-1; D gene unclear. This CDR3 contains 15 residues. Germline CDR1 SGDLS, CDR2 YYNGEE. Between the trimmed V and J ends, which lost 0 bases and 1 base, there was a span of 10 bases. The chain's CDR3 is CASSVGSWRNTEAFF. Written as DNA, the CDR3 is TGTGCCAGCAGCGTAGGCAGCTGGCGGAACACTGAAGCTTTCTTT. Full variable domain (rest looked up from reference TRBV9 and TRBJ1-1): DSGVTQTPKHLITATGQRVTLRCSPRSGDLSVYWYQQSLDQGLQFLIQYYNGEERAKGNILERFSAQQFPDLHSELNLSSLELGDSALYFCASSVGSWRNTEAFFGQGTRLTVV.

The chain has TRBV5-1 and TRBJ2-7; weak D call: TRBD1 (6 bases). This CDR3 comprises 14 residues. Trimming cost V 2 bases and J 4 bases, with 13 bases left between them. The germline V gene has CDR1 SGHRS and CDR2 YFSETQ. The CDR3 spells CASSLSLGAYEQYF. Written as DNA, the CDR3 is TGCGCCAGCAGCTTAAGTCTGGGGGCGTACGAGCAGTACTTC.

The chain carries TRBV14 and TRBJ2-7; 10 bases map to TRBD2. The germline V gene encodes CDR1 SGHDN and CDR2 FVKESK. This CDR3 comprises 17 residues. J was trimmed by 0 bases and V by 4 bases; bases with no gene match: 9. CDR3 DNA sequence: TGTGCCAGCAGCCCCCTTGGACTAGCGGATAGCTCCTACGAGCAGTACTTC. Its translation is CASSPLGLADSSYEQYF.

The chain is built from TRBV28 and TRBJ1-1; D remains ambiguous. The length of the CDR3 is 15 residues. The V gene's germline CDR1 is MDHEN and CDR2 SYDVKM. Trimming took 8 bases from V and 0 from J, leaving 16 bases between them. This CDR3 reads CASGLIGQMNTEAFF. The CDR3 nucleotides are TGTGCCAGCGGACTTATCGGGCAAATGAACACTGAAGCTTTCTTT. The full variable domain, rest sourced from reference TRBV28 and TRBJ1-1, is DVKVTQSSRYLVKRTGEKVFLECVQDMDHENMFWYRQDPGLGLRLIYFSYDVKMKEKGDIPEGYSVSREKKERFSLILESASTNQTSMYLCASGLIGQMNTEAFFGQGTRLTVV.

J is TRBJ2-2 and V is TRBV11-1; no clear D gene. CDR1 and CDR2 (germline): SGHAT, FQDESV (reference sequence). CDR3 length: 15 amino acids. V lost 5 bases to trimming and J lost 3 bases, with 13 bases between them. Written as DNA, the CDR3 is TGTGCCAGCAGCCCGGTAGTGGCCCACACCGGGGAGCTGTTTTTT. This sequence encodes CASSPVVAHTGELFF.